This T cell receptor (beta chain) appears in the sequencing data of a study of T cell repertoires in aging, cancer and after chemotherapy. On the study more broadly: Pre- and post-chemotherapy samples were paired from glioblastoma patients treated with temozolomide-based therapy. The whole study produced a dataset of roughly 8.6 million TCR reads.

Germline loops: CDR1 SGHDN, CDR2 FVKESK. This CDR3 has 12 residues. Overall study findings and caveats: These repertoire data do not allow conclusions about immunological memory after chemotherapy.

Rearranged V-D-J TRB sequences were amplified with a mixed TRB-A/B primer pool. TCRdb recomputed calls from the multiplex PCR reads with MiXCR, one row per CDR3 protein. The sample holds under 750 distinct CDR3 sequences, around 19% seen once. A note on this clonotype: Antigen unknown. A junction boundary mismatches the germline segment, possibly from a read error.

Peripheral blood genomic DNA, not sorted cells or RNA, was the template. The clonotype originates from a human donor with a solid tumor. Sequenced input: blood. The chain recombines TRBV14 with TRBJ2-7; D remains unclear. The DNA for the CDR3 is TGTTCCAGCAGCCTCGGCGGATACGAGCAGTACTTC. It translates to CSSSLGGYEQYF.